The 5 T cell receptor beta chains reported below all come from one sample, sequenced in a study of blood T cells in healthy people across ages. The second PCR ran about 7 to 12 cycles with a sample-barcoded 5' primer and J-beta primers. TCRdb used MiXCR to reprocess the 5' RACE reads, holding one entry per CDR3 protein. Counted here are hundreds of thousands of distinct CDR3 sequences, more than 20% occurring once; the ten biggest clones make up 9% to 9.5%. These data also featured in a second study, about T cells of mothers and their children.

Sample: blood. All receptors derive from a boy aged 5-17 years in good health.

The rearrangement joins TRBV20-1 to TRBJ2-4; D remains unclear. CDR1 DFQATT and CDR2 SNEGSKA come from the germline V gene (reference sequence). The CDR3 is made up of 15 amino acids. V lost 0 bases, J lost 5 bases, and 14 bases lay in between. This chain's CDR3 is CSARDYKAAQNIQYF. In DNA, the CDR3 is TGCAGTGCTAGAGATTACAAAGCCGCCCAAAACATTCAGTACTTC.

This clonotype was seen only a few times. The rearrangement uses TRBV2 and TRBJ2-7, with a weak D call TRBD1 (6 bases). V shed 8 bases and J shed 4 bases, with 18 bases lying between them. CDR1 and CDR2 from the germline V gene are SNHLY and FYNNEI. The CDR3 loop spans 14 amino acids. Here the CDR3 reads CASLDGQTTYEQYF. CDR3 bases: TGTGCCAGCCTAGACGGACAGACGACTTACGAGCAGTACTTC.

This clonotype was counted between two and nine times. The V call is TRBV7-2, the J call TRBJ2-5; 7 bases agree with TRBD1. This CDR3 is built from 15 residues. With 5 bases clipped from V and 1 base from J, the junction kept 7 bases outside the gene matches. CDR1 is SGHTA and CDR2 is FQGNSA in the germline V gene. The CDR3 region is CASSPRTGFQETQYF. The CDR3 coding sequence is TGTGCCAGCAGCCCCCGGACAGGATTCCAAGAGACCCAGTACTTC.

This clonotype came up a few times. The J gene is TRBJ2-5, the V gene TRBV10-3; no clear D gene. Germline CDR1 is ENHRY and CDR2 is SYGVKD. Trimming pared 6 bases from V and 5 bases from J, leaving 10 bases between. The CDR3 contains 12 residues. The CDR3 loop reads CAIRGQEETQYF. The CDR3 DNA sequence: TGTGCCATCAGAGGGCAGGAGGAGACCCAGTACTTC.

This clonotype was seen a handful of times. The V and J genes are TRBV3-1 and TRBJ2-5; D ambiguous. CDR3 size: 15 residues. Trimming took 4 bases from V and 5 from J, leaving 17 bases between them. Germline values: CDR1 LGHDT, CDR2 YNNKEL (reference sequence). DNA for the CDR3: TGTGCCAGCAGCCCGAACAGCGTAGGCGGTGAGACCCAGTACTTC. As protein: CASSPNSVGGETQYF.